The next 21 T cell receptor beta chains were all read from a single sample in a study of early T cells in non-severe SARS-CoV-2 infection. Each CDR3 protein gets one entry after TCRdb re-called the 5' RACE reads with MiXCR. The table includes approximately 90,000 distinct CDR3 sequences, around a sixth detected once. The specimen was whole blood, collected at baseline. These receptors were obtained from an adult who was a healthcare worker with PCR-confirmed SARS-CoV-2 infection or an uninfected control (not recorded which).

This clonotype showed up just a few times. The CDR3 sequence is CASTPGGKDTQYF. CDR3 nucleotide sequence: TGTGCCAGCACGCCTGGGGGGAAAGATACGCAGTATTTT. This chain uses TRBV5-4 with TRBJ2-3, with D possibly TRBD2 on 6 matching bases. Germline-derived CDR1 and CDR2 are SGHNT and YYREEE (reference sequence). CDR3 length: 13 residues. V was clipped by 6 bases and J by 5 bases, with 13 bases between them.

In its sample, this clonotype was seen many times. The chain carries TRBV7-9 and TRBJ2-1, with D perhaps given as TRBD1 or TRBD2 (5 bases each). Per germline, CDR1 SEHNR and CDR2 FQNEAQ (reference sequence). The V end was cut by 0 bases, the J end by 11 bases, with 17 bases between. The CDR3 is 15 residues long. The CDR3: CASSLARDVTDQQFF. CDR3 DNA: TGTGCCAGCAGCTTAGCCAGGGACGTGACGGATCAGCAGTTCTTC.

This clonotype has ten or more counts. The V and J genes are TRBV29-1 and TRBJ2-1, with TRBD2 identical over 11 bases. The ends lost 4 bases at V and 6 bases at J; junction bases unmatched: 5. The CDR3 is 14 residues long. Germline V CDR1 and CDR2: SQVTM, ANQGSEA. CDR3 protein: CSVANLAGGNEQFF. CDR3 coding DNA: TGCAGCGTTGCGAACCTAGCGGGAGGCAATGAGCAGTTCTTC.

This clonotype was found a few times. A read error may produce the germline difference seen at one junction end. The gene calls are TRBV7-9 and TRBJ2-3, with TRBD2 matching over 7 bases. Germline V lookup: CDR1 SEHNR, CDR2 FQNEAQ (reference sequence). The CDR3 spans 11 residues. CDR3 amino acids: CVSSGADTQYF. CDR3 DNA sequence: TGTGTCAGCAGCGGGGCAGATACGCAGTATTTT.

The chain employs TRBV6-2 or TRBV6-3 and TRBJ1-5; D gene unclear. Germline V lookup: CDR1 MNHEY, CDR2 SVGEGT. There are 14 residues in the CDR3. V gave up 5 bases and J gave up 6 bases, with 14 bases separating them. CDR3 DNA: TGTGCCAGCAGTCAGATGGACCCTATTCAGCCCCAGCATTTT. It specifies CASSQMDPIQPQHF.

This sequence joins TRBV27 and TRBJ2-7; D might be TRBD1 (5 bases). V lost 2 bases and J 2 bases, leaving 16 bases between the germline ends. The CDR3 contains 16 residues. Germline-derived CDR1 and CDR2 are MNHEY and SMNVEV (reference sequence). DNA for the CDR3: TGTGCCAGCAGTTTAGGATTAGGACAACCCACCTACGAGCAGTACTTC. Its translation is CASSLGLGQPTYEQYF.

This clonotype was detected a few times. CDR3 sequence (DNA): TGCGCCAGCAGCTTGGGGCTACCGACAGATACGCAGTATTTT. Translation: CASSLGLPTDTQYF. V and J are TRBV5-1 and TRBJ2-3, with unresolved D. The germline gives CDR1 SGHRS, CDR2 YFSETQ. V lost 0 bases, J lost 3 bases, and 8 bases lay in between. The CDR3 consists of 14 residues.

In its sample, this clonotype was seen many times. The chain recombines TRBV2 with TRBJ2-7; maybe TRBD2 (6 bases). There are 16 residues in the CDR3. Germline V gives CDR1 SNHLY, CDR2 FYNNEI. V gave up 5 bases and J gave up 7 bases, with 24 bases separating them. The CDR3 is CASSPKNGGPSGEQYF. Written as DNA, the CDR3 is TGTGCCAGCAGTCCTAAAAACGGGGGACCCTCGGGGGAGCAGTACTTC.

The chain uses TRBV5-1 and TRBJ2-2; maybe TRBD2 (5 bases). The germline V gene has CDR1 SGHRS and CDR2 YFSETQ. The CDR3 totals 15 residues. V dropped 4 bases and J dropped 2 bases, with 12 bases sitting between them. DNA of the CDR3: TGCGCCAGCAGCGCCGGACGGGGAAACACCGGGGAGCTGTTTTTT. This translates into CASSAGRGNTGELFF.

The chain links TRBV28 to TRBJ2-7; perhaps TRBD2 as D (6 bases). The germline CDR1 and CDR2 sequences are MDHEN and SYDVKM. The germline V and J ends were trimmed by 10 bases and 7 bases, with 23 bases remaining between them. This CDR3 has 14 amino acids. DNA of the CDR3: TGTGCCACCAGCTTGGGGGGATTGGGTGGTGAGCAGTACTTC. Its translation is CATSLGGLGGEQYF.

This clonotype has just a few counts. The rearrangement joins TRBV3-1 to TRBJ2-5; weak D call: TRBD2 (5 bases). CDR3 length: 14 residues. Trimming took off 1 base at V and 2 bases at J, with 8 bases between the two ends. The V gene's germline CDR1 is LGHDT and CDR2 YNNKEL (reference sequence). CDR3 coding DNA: TGTGCCAGCAGCCAAGGAACTAGGCAAGAGACCCAGTACTTC. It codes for CASSQGTRQETQYF.

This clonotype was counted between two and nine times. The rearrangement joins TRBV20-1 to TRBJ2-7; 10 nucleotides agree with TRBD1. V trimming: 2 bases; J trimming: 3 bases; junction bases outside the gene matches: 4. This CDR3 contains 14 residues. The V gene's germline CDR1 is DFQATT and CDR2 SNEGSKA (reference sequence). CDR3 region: CSARLRDRGYEQYF. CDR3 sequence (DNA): TGCAGTGCTAGACTCCGGGACAGGGGCTACGAGCAGTACTTC.

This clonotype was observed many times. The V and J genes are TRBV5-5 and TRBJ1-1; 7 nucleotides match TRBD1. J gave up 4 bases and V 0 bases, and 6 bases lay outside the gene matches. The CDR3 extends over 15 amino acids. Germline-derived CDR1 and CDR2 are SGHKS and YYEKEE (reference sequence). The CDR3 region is CASSLEGGSSTEAFF. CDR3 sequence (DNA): TGTGCCAGCAGCTTGGAAGGGGGCTCCTCCACTGAAGCTTTCTTT.

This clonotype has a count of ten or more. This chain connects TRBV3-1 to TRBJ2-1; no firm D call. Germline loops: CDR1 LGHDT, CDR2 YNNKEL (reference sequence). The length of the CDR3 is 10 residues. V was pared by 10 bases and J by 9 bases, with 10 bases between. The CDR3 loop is CATNSSEQFF. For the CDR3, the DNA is TGTGCCACCAACTCGAGTGAGCAGTTCTTC.

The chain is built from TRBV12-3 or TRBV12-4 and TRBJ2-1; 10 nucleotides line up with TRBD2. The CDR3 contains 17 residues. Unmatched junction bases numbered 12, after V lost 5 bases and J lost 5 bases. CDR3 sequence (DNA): TGTGCCAGCAGTCCCGGACTAGCGGACAGGATTGACAATGAGCAGTTCTTC. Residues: CASSPGLADRIDNEQFF.

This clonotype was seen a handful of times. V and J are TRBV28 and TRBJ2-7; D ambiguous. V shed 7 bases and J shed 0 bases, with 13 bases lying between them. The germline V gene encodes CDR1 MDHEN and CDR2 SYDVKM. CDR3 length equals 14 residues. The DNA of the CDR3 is TGTGCCAGCAAGTTGGCTTACCTCTCCTACGAGCAGTACTTC. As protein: CASKLAYLSYEQYF. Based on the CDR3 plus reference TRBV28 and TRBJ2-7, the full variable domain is DVKVTQSSRYLVKRTGEKVFLECVQDMDHENMFWYRQDPGLGLRLIYFSYDVKMKEKGDIPEGYSVSREKKERFSLILESASTNQTSMYLCASKLAYLSYEQYFGPGTRLTVT.

DNA for the CDR3: TGTGCCAGCACTCTTTTCGGGGAGGAGACCCAGTACTTC. Translation: CASTLFGEETQYF. The V gene is TRBV12-3 or TRBV12-4, the J gene TRBJ2-5, with D maybe TRBD2 (5 bases). The CDR3 totals 13 residues. V dropped 7 bases and J dropped 5 bases, with 14 bases sitting between them.

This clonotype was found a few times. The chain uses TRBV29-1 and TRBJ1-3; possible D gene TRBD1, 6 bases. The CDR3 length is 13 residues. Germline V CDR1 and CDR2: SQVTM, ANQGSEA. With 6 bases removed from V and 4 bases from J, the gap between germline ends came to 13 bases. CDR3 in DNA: TGCAGCGTATCGGGGACATCCGGAAACACCATATATTTT. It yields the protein CSVSGTSGNTIYF.

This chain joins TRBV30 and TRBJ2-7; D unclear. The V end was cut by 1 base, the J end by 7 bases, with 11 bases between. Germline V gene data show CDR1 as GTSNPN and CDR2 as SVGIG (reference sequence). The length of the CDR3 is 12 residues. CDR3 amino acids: CAWSGEGWEQYF. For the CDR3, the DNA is TGTGCCTGGAGTGGCGAAGGGTGGGAGCAGTACTTC.

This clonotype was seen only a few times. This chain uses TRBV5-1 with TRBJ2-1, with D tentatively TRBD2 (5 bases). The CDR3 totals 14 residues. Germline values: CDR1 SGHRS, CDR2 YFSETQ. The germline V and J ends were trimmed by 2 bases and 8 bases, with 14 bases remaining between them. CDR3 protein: CASSLITGTYEQFF. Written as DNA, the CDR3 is TGCGCCAGCAGCTTAATAACGGGAACGTATGAGCAGTTCTTC. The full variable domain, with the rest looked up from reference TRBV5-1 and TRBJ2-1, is KAGVTQTPRYLIKTRGQQVTLSCSPISGHRSVSWYQQTPGQGLQFLFEYFSETQRNKGNFPGRFSGRQFSNSRSEMNVSTLELGDSALYLCASSLITGTYEQFFGPGTRLTVL.

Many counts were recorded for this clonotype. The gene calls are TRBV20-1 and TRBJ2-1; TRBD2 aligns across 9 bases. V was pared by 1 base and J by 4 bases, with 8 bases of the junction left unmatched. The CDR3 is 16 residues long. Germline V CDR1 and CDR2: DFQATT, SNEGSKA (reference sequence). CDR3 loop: CSARVGRTSDYNEQFF. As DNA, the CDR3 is TGCAGTGCTAGAGTGGGTCGGACTAGCGATTACAATGAGCAGTTCTTC.